These T cell receptor beta chains were read from a single sample in a study of blood T cell repertoires in COVID-19. Clones were read by immunoSEQ multiplex PCR, and TCRdb kept only the in-frame ones, dropping some. The sample contains tens of thousands of clones, around 91% of which appear only once. The sample was peripheral blood. Receptors were obtained from a man in his fifties or sixties with active or convalescent COVID-19. Both conserved end residues are part of each CDR3. The D gene is left open where the match is weak. A clone size is listed for some rows: how often the clone was seen (once, few, many), or a class if it is expanded.

clone size: .
D gene: TRBD2
V gene: TRBV6-1
J gene: TRBJ2-2
CDR3 protein: CASSRAGANTGELFF
CDR3 DNA: TGTGCCAGCAGCCGAGCGGGGGCGAACACCGGGGAGCTGTTTTTT

clone size: .
D gene: TRBD1
V gene: TRBV6-1
J gene: TRBJ1-5
CDR3 protein: CASSEVPGQPPQHF
CDR3 DNA: TGTGCCAGCAGTGAAGTGCCGGGACAGCCGCCCCAGCATTTT

clone size: .
D gene: TRBD1
V gene: TRBV5-6
J gene: TRBJ1-4
CDR3 protein: CASSLADRGSAKLFF
CDR3 DNA: TGTGCCAGCAGCTTGGCGGACAGGGGTTCAGCAAAACTGTTTTTT

clone size: .
D gene: .
V gene: TRBV9
J gene: TRBJ2-3
CDR3 protein: CASSVDVGASTDTQYF
CDR3 DNA: TGTGCCAGCAGCGTAGATGTCGGAGCCAGCACAGATACGCAGTATTTT

clone size: .
D gene: TRBD1
V gene: TRBV5-1
J gene: TRBJ1-1
CDR3 protein: CASSLVGGQQAFF
CDR3 DNA: TGCGCCAGCAGCTTGGTAGGGGGACAGCAAGCTTTCTTT

clone size: .
D gene: TRBD1
V gene: TRBV19
J gene: TRBJ2-5
CDR3 protein: CASSADRVGAETQYF
CDR3 DNA: TGTGCCAGTAGTGCCGACAGGGTCGGAGCAGAGACCCAGTACTTC

clone size: .
D gene: .
V gene: TRBV2
J gene: TRBJ2-3
CDR3 protein: CASRPRDSELTDTQYF
CDR3 DNA: TGTGCCAGCAGACCTCGGGACTCCGAGCTTACAGATACGCAGTATTTT

clone size: .
D gene: .
V gene: TRBV6-5
J gene: TRBJ1-5
CDR3 protein: CASMGGLGNQPQHF
CDR3 DNA: TGTGCCAGCATGGGGGGGTTGGGCAATCAGCCCCAGCATTTT

clone size: .
D gene: .
V gene: TRBV19
J gene: TRBJ1-3
CDR3 protein: CASSMQGLTAGNTIYF
CDR3 DNA: TGTGCCAGTAGTATGCAGGGGCTGACTGCTGGAAACACCATATATTTT

clone size: .
D gene: TRBD2
V gene: TRBV28
J gene: TRBJ2-7
CDR3 protein: CASSLSPASGRAVIHEQYF
CDR3 DNA: TGTGCCAGCAGTTTATCCCCGGCTAGCGGGAGGGCCGTAATCCACGAGCAGTACTTC

clone size: .
D gene: .
V gene: TRBV28
J gene: TRBJ2-7
CDR3 protein: CASSLSLGDSVKDQQYEQYF
CDR3 DNA: TGTGCCAGCAGTTTAAGCTTAGGGGACTCAGTAAAGGACCAACAATACGAGCAGTACTTC

clone size: .
D gene: .
V gene: TRBV18
J gene: TRBJ1-1
CDR3 protein: CASSPVRATEAFF
CDR3 DNA: TGTGCCAGCTCACCCGTCAGGGCCACTGAAGCTTTCTTT

clone size: .
D gene: .
V gene: TRBV20-1
J gene: TRBJ2-1
CDR3 protein: CSARAGVQQFF
CDR3 DNA: TGCAGTGCTAGAGCGGGAGTGCAGCAGTTCTTC

clone size: .
D gene: TRBD1
V gene: TRBV5-1
J gene: TRBJ1-1
CDR3 protein: CASSLGGTGGATEAFF
CDR3 DNA: TGCGCCAGCAGCTTGGGCGGGACAGGGGGCGCGACTGAAGCTTTCTTT

clone size: .
D gene: .
V gene: TRBV15
J gene: TRBJ2-5
CDR3 protein: CATSGTEETQYF
CDR3 DNA: TGTGCCACCAGCGGGACTGAAGAGACCCAGTACTTC

clone size: few
D gene: TRBD1
V gene: TRBV27
J gene: TRBJ2-7
CDR3 protein: CASSFIQGAYEQYF
CDR3 DNA: TGTGCCAGCAGTTTTATACAGGGGGCTTACGAGCAGTACTTC

clone size: .
D gene: TRBD2
V gene: TRBV3-1/TRBV3-2
J gene: TRBJ2-7
CDR3 protein: CASSEAGVSYEQYF
CDR3 DNA: TGTGCCAGCAGCGAAGCGGGGGTTTCTTACGAGCAGTACTTC

clone size: .
D gene: .
V gene: TRBV6-5
J gene: TRBJ2-1
CDR3 protein: CASRPSSNEQFF
CDR3 DNA: TGTGCCAGCAGACCCTCGAGCAATGAGCAGTTCTTC

clone size: .
D gene: .
V gene: TRBV11-2
J gene: TRBJ2-1
CDR3 protein: CASSLVQGRGEQFF
CDR3 DNA: TGTGCCAGCAGCTTAGTACAGGGCCGGGGTGAGCAGTTCTTC

clone size: .
D gene: .
V gene: TRBV14
J gene: TRBJ2-3
CDR3 protein: CASGWGAANTQYF
CDR3 DNA: TGTGCCAGCGGTTGGGGAGCGGCCAATACGCAGTATTTT

clone size: .
D gene: TRBD1
V gene: TRBV7-2
J gene: TRBJ2-7
CDR3 protein: CASSPGGTGDYEQYF
CDR3 DNA: TGTGCCAGCAGCCCAGGGGGGACAGGGGACTACGAGCAGTACTTC

clone size: .
D gene: .
V gene: TRBV4-1
J gene: TRBJ2-1
CDR3 protein: CASSQGPRLPYNEQFF
CDR3 DNA: TGCGCCAGCAGCCAAGGCCCCAGGTTACCCTACAATGAGCAGTTCTTC

clone size: once
D gene: .
V gene: TRBV3-1/TRBV3-2
J gene: TRBJ2-2
CDR3 protein: CASSHGSPSDGGELFF
CDR3 DNA: TGTGCCAGCAGCCACGGAAGCCCTAGCGACGGCGGGGAGCTGTTTTTT

clone size: .
D gene: TRBD1
V gene: TRBV10-3
J gene: TRBJ2-7
CDR3 protein: CATMTGSTYEQYF
CDR3 DNA: TGTGCCACCATGACAGGGTCAACCTACGAGCAGTACTTC

clone size: .
D gene: .
V gene: TRBV12-3/TRBV12-4
J gene: TRBJ2-5
CDR3 protein: CASAGSGETQYF
CDR3 DNA: TGTGCCAGTGCAGGGTCGGGTGAGACCCAGTACTTC

clone size: .
D gene: .
V gene: TRBV7-2
J gene: TRBJ1-5
CDR3 protein: CASSFEGYSNQPQHF
CDR3 DNA: TGTGCCAGCAGCTTTGAGGGCTATAGCAATCAGCCCCAGCATTTT

clone size: .
D gene: .
V gene: TRBV10-2
J gene: TRBJ2-1
CDR3 protein: CASSESSGRYNEQFF
CDR3 DNA: TGCGCCAGCAGTGAGTCCAGTGGGAGGTACAATGAGCAGTTCTTC

clone size: .
D gene: TRBD1
V gene: TRBV11-2
J gene: TRBJ1-4
CDR3 protein: CASSRDRRRTNEKLFF
CDR3 DNA: TGTGCCAGCAGCAGGGACAGGCGGCGTACTAATGAAAAACTGTTTTTT

clone size: .
D gene: TRBD2
V gene: TRBV19
J gene: TRBJ2-7
CDR3 protein: CASSIAGEPPYEQYF
CDR3 DNA: TGTGCCAGTAGTATTGCGGGGGAGCCTCCCTACGAGCAGTACTTC

clone size: .
D gene: TRBD2
V gene: TRBV10-3
J gene: TRBJ2-7
CDR3 protein: CATVGLAGSEQYF
CDR3 DNA: TGTGCCACGGTAGGACTAGCGGGATCCGAGCAGTACTTC

clone size: .
D gene: .
V gene: TRBV5-1
J gene: TRBJ2-1
CDR3 protein: CASSLDSGEQFF
CDR3 DNA: TGCGCCAGCAGCTTGGACAGTGGTGAGCAGTTCTTC

clone size: .
D gene: TRBD1
V gene: TRBV2
J gene: TRBJ2-2
CDR3 protein: CASCQDRGTGELFF
CDR3 DNA: TGTGCCAGCTGTCAGGACAGGGGTACCGGGGAGCTGTTTTTT

clone size: once
D gene: .
V gene: TRBV9
J gene: TRBJ2-4
CDR3 protein: CASSVGTLTFSGVGDNIQYF
CDR3 DNA: TGTGCCAGCAGCGTAGGAACCTTGACCTTTTCGGGAGTGGGGGACAACATTCAGTACTTC

clone size: .
D gene: .
V gene: TRBV9
J gene: TRBJ2-5
CDR3 protein: CASSVGPVGATQYF
CDR3 DNA: TGTGCCAGCAGCGTAGGACCCGTGGGGGCGACCCAGTACTTC

clone size: .
D gene: TRBD1
V gene: TRBV18
J gene: TRBJ1-2
CDR3 protein: CASSPPGTGGRGYGYTF
CDR3 DNA: TGTGCCAGCTCACCACCGGGGACAGGGGGCCGAGGGTATGGCTACACCTTC

clone size: .
D gene: .
V gene: TRBV6-5
J gene: TRBJ1-6
CDR3 protein: CASRKEQGSSPLHF
CDR3 DNA: TGTGCCAGCAGGAAGGAGCAGGGCAGTTCACCCCTCCACTTT

clone size: .
D gene: TRBD1
V gene: TRBV28
J gene: TRBJ1-6
CDR3 protein: CASTGTGRGKALHF
CDR3 DNA: TGTGCCAGCACTGGGACAGGGAGGGGTAAGGCCCTCCACTTT

clone size: .
D gene: TRBD1
V gene: TRBV7-2
J gene: TRBJ2-7
CDR3 protein: CASSLRPGQGIGEQYF
CDR3 DNA: TGTGCCAGCAGCCTACGACCCGGACAGGGTATTGGCGAGCAGTACTTC

clone size: .
D gene: TRBD2
V gene: TRBV7-2
J gene: TRBJ2-5
CDR3 protein: CASSPLPLAGGLGETQYF
CDR3 DNA: TGTGCCAGCAGCCCACTTCCCCTAGCGGGAGGGCTGGGAGAGACCCAGTACTTC